The clone carrying this TCR beta chain appeared a few times. As yet, its antigen is unknown. This sample is part of a study of cytomegalovirus exposure and HLA in healthy donors. The PCR employed 60 Vbeta primers together with 13 Jbeta primers. The method was immunoSEQ multiplex PCR; TCRdb's version includes in-frame clones alone and lacks a portion of them. Of about 130,000 clones listed, about 85% are singletons. The CDR3 has 15 amino acids. CDR1 and CDR2 from the germline V gene are LGHNA and YSLEER. V lost 3 bases and J lost 0, with 10 bases in between. Study results and limitations: In a later analysis, approximately 15,000 TCR beta sequences were associated with HLA alleles at 0.05 false discovery rate. A link between a missense DCLRE1C variant and TCR beta V- and J-gene trimming emerged from a later analysis.

The source is a man younger than 30 in good health and CMV-seropositive. Material for sequencing was PBMCs. The chain recombines TRBV4-3 with TRBJ2-3; the D is unclear. This CDR3 reads CASSQYTASTDTQYF. DNA of the CDR3: TGCGCCAGCAGCCAGTACACCGCTAGCACAGATACGCAGTATTTT.